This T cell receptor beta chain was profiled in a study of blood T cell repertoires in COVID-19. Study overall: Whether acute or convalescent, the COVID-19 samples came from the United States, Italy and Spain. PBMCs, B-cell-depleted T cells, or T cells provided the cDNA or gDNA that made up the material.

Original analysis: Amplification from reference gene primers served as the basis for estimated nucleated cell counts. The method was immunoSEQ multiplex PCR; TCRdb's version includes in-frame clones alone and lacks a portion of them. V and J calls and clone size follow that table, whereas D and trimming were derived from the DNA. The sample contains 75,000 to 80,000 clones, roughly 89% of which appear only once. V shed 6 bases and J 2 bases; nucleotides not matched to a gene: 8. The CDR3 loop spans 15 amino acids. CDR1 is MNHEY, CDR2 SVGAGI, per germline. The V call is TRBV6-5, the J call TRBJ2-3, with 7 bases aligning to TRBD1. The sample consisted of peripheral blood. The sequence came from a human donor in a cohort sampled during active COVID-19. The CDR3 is CASSLSQGITDTQYF. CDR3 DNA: TGTGCCAGCAGCCTATCACAGGGGATCACAGATACGCAGTATTTT.